The clone carrying this T cell receptor beta chain was seen only a few times. These data originate in a study of blood T cell repertoires in COVID-19. Looking at the study overall: COVID-19 samples, acute and convalescent, were from the United States, Italy and Spain. T cells, B-cell-depleted T cells, or PBMCs provided the cDNA or gDNA that served as material.

Original analysis: Cell counts per sample came from amplifying reference gene primers. Sequencing was performed with immunoSEQ multiplex PCR; in TCRdb, only in-frame clones are kept and a portion is missing. That table furnishes V, J and clone size, whereas the DNA furnished D and trimming. The sample contains about 44,000 clones, around nine tenths of which appear only once. Seattle researchers signed up patients amid active infection and tracked them longitudinally. Sequenced material: peripheral blood. The sequence was collected from a man between 50 and 59 years old with COVID-19, enrolled during active disease.

The CDR3 bases are TGTGCCAGTAGTATCGACAGGGGGACTGTCACTGAAGCTTTCTTT. Encoded protein: CASSIDRGTVTEAFF. This chain connects TRBV19 to TRBJ1-1, with TRBD1 identical over 9 bases. CDR3 length equals 15 residues. The germline gives CDR1 LNHDA, CDR2 SQIVND (reference sequence). Germline trimming cut 3 bases from V and 4 bases from J; bases unmatched to any gene: 6.